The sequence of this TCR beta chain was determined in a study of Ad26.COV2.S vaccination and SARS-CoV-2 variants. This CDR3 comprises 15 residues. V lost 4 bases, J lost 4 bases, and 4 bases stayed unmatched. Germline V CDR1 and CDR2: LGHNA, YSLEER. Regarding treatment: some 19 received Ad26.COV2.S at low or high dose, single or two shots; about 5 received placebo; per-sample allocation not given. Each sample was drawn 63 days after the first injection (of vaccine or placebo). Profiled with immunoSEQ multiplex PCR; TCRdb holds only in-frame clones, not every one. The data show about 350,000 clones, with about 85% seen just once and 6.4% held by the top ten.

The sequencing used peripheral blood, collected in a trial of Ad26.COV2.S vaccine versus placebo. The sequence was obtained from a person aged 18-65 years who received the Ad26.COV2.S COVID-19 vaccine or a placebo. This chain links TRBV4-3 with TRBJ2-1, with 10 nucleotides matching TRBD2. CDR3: CASSPGLAAYNEQFF. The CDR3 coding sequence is TGCGCCAGCAGCCCTGGACTAGCGGCTTACAATGAGCAGTTCTTC.